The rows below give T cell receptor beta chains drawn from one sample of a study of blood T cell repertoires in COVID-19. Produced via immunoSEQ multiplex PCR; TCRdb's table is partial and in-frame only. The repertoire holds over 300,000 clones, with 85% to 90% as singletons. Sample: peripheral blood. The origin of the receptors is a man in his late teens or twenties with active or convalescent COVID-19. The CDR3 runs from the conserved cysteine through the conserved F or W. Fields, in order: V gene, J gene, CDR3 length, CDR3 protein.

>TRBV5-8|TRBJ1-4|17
CASSLGWTGTGFEKLFF
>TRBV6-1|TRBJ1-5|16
CASSVSAGLFNQPQHF
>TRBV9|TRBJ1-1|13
CASSVGQGTEAFF
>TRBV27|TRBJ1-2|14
CASSLLGSNYGYTF
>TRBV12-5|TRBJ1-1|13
CASGLTQGTEAFF
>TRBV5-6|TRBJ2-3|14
CASSLYGGPDTQYF
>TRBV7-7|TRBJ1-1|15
CASSQLGTANTEAFF
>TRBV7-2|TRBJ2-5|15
CASSSQARGGETQYF
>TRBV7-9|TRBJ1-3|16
CASSFRAGETGNTIYF
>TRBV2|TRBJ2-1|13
CAGPGSSYNEQFF
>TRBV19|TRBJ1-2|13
CATQPQGNYGYTF
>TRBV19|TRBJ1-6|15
CASSPGQGGNSPLHF
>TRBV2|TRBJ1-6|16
CASTGTVSSYNSPLHF
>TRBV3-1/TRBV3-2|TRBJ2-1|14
CASSQGDRGNEQFF
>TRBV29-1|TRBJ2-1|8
CSVTGQFF
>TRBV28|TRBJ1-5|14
CASRRQGGGQPQHF
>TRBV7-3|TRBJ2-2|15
CASSLGRGNTGELFF
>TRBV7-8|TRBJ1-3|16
CASSDLNRVGGNTIYF
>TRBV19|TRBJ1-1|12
CASSTLGGGAFF
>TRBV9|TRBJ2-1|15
CASSVGPSQDNEQFF
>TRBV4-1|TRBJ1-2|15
CASSQERKIRYGYTF
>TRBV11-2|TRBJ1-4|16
CASSWGKTSTNEKLFF
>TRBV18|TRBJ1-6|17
CASSPSTDRGSHSPLHF
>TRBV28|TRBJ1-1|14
CASRWGQGATEAFF
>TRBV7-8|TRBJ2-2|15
CASSFGGIGTGELFF
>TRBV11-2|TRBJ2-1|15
CASSFSGRVVNEQFF
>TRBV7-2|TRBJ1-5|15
CASSLRTGSNQPQHF
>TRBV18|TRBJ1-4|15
CASSRDSATNEKLFF
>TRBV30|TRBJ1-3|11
CAWSERNTIYF
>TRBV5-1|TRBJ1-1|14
CASSLGGGWTEAFF
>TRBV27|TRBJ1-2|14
CASSLTDRNYGYTF
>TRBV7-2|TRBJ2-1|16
CASSSLRRGAYNEQFF
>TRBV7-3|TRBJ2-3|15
CASSLRRGTTDTQYF
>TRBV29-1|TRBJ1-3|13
CRATGPQGNTIYF
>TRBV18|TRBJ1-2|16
CASSPLLQGQLYGYTF
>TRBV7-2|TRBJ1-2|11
CASSWTGGYTF
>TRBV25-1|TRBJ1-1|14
CASSGIGTATEAFF
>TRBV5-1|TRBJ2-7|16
CASSSGLAGVSYEQYF
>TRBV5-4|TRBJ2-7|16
CASSAGADRPYDEQYF
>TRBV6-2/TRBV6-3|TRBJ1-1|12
CASSLTLDKAFF
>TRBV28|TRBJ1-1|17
CASFGASSLGPGQGAFF
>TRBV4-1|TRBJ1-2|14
CASSQETGVYGYTF
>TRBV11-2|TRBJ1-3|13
CASSLVQGNTIYF
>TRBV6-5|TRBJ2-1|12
CASGLRGNEQFF
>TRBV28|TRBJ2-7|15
CASSLSPMTGLEQYF
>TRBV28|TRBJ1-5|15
CASRGQGAGNQPQHF
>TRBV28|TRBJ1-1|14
CASTRTGAATEAFF
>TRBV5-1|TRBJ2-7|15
CASSRSLRGSYEQYF
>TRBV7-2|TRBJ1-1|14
CASSLDPGSTEAFF